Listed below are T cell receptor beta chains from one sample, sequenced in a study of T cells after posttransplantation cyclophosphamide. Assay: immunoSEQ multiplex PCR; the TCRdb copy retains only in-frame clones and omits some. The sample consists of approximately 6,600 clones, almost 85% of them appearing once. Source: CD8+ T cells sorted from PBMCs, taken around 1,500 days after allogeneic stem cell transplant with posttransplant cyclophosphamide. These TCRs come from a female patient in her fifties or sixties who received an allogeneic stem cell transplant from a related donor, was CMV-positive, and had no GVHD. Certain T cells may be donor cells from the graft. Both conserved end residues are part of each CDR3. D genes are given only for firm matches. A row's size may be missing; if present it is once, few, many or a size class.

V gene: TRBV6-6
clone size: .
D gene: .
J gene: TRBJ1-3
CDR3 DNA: TGTGCCAGCAGTTCTTGGGTACAGGGAAACACCATATATTTT
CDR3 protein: CASSSWVQGNTIYF

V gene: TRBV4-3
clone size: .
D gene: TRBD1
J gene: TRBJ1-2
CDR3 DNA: TGCGCCAGCAGCCACCGCGGGACAGAGAACTATGGCTACACCTTC
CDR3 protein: CASSHRGTENYGYTF

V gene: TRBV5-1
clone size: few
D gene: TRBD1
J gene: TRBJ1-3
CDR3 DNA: TGCGCCAGCAGCTGGACAGGGGCGGGAAACACCATATATTTT
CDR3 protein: CASSWTGAGNTIYF

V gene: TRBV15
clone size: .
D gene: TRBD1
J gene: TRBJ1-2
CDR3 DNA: TGTGCCACCAGCACCCCCCCCAGGGGGCTGCGGGATGGCTACACCTTC
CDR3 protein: CATSTPPRGLRDGYTF

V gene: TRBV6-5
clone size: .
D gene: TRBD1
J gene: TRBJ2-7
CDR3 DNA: TGTGCCAGCAGTTACGGGACAGGGGGGTCCTACGAGCAGTACTTC
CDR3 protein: CASSYGTGGSYEQYF

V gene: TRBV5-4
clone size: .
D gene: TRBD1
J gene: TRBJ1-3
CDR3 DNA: TGTGCCAGCAGCCCCGGGACAGTAGGATTTTCTGGAAACACCATATATTTT
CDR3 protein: CASSPGTVGFSGNTIYF

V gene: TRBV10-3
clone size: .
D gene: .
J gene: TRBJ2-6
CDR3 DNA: TGTGCCATCAGTGAGGCGGGACAGCTCTTTTCTGGGGCCAACGTCCTGACTTTC
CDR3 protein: CAISEAGQLFSGANVLTF

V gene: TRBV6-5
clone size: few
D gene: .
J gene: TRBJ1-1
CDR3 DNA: TGTGCCAGCAGTGACTCGAGTCTTACTGAAGCTTTCTTT
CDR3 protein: CASSDSSLTEAFF

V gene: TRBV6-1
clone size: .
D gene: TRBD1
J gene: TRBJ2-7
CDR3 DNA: TGTGCCAGCAGTGATTCACAGGGGCCCGAGCAGTACTTC
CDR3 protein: CASSDSQGPEQYF

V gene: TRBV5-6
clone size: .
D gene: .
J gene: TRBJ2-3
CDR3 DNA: TGTGCCAGCAGCTTGGGGGGAGGTTCCACAGATACGCAGTATTTT
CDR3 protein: CASSLGGGSTDTQYF

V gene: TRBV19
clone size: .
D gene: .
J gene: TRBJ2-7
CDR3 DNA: TGTGCCAGTAGTATTGGCTTGGCAGCGTCCAACTACGAGCAGTACTTC
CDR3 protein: CASSIGLAASNYEQYF

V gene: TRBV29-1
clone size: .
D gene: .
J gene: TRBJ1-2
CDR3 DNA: TGCAGCGTTGAAGACCCCACAGGGTGGGAAGGCTACACCTTC
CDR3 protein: CSVEDPTGWEGYTF

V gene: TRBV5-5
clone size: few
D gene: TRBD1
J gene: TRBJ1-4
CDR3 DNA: TGTGCCAGCAGCCTCCCGGGACAGGGAGACGAAAAACTGTTTTTT
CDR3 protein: CASSLPGQGDEKLFF

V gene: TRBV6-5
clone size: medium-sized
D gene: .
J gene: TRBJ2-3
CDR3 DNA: TGTGCCAGCAGTTATAGGAGGGATACGCAGTATTTT
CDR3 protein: CASSYRRDTQYF

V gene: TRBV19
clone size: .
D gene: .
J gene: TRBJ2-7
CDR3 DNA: TGTGCCAGTAGTATCACCATAGAGGCAGCCTACGAGCAGTACTTC
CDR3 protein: CASSITIEAAYEQYF

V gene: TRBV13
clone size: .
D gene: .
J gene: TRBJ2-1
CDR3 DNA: TGTGCCAGCAGCCCGGACAGGGTGGACCTAGTGGCGGGAGGGCCCTCGTCCGATGAGCAGTTCTTC
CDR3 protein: CASSPDRVDLVAGGPSSDEQFF